Listed here are 13 T cell receptor beta chains from one sample, sequenced in a study of neurological immune-mediated disorders. A single record per CDR3 protein comes from TCRdb applying MiXCR to the 5' RACE reads. Among about 26,000 distinct CDR3 sequences listed, about 3.5% were seen once. Material: PBMCs. Source of these receptors: a woman aged 25 to 39 with multiple sclerosis.

This clonotype was found many times. V and J are TRBV11-3 and TRBJ2-1; D ambiguous. The germline V gene encodes CDR1 SGHNT and CDR2 YENEEA. Trimming removed 3 bases from V and 8 bases from J, with 11 bases in between. This CDR3 is 13 amino acids long. The CDR3 coding sequence is TGTGCCAGCAGCTTGAGTAGTTTTCATGAGCAGTTCTTC. Its translation: CASSLSSFHEQFF.

This clonotype was counted a few times. V is TRBV5-1 and J is TRBJ2-5; D gene ambiguous. V was cut by 4 bases and J by 5 bases, with 12 bases left in between. Germline CDR1 is SGHRS and CDR2 is YFSETQ. The CDR3 consists of 13 residues. CDR3 in amino acids: CASSPRLGETQYF. CDR3 bases: TGCGCCAGCAGCCCTAGATTGGGGGAGACCCAGTACTTC.

As to this clonotype: The CDR3 ends on some other residue instead of the conserved phenylalanine or tryptophan, so this is likely a read error. The rearrangement joins TRBV7-8 to TRBJ2-3, with D maybe TRBD2 (6 bases). Germline lookup yields CDR1 SGHVS and CDR2 FQNEAQ. CDR3 size: 15 residues. The ends were cut back, 1 base at V and 3 bases at J, with 11 bases in the middle. The DNA for the CDR3 is TGTGCCAGCAGCTTAGAAGTAGGGAGGACAGATACGCAGTATATT. Its protein product is CASSLEVGRTDTQYI.

This clonotype was counted ten times or more. J is TRBJ2-3 and V is TRBV9; 8 bases align to TRBD1. This CDR3 spans 13 amino acids. Germline CDR1 SGDLS, CDR2 YYNGEE. The junction had 9 bases not matched to a gene; V was cut back by 3 bases and J by 12 bases. In nucleotides, the CDR3 is TGTGCCAGCAGCGCACCCTGGACAGGGCCTCAGTATTTT. It yields the protein CASSAPWTGPQYF.

A remark on this clonotype: A clone one base away is much larger, so this may be a read error. The rearrangement links TRBV27 to TRBJ2-6; D not certain. This CDR3 contains 13 residues. Germline V lookup: CDR1 MNHEY, CDR2 SMNVEV (reference sequence). The chain's CDR3 is CTSSYTGANVLTF. CDR3 sequence (DNA): TGTACCAGCAGTTATACTGGGGCCAACGTCCTGACTTTC.

This clonotype was counted many times. Mismatch with germline at one junction end may stem from a read error. This chain links TRBV6-5 with TRBJ1-5; D remains ambiguous. This CDR3 comprises 13 residues. The germline V gene has CDR1 MNHEY and CDR2 SVGAGI. The CDR3 DNA reads as TGTGCCAGCAGTTCACAGCCCAATCAGCCCCAGAATTTT. It translates to CASSSQPNQPQNF.

This clonotype was seen many times. This could be a read error, since a much larger clone is one nucleotide away. The rearrangement joins TRBV7-9 to TRBJ1-1, with TRBD1 identical over 8 bases. There are 13 residues in the CDR3. Germline loops: CDR1 SEHNR, CDR2 FQNEAQ (reference sequence). The junction had 6 bases not matched to a gene; V was cut back by 2 bases and J by 10 bases. Here the CDR3 reads CASSLQGAQGAFF. The CDR3 DNA reads as TGTGCCAGCAGCTTACAGGGGGCGCAAGGAGCTTTCTTT.

This clonotype was seen repeatedly, ten times or more. This chain connects TRBV20-1 to TRBJ2-4; D is ambiguous. V was pared by 5 bases and J by 1 base, with 9 bases between. CDR1 and CDR2 (germline): DFQATT, SNEGSKA (reference sequence). There are 13 residues in the CDR3. The chain's CDR3 is CSALRVAKNIQYF. CDR3 bases: TGCAGTGCTTTAAGGGTTGCCAAAAACATTCAGTACTTC.

This clonotype was recorded at least ten times. J is TRBJ1-6 and V is TRBV6-5; no firm D call. Germline assignment: CDR1 MNHEY and CDR2 SVGAGI. V was pared by 8 bases and J by 7 bases, with 21 bases between. The CDR3 is 16 amino acids. The CDR3 region is CASGQLRAGMNSPLHF. CDR3 DNA: TGTGCCAGCGGTCAGTTGAGGGCCGGTATGAATTCACCCCTCCACTTT.

As concerns this clonotype: Just one base apart from a much larger clone, this may be a read error. This sequence joins TRBV3-1 and TRBJ1-2, with D possibly TRBD1 on 5 matching bases. This CDR3 is built from 14 residues. Germline CDR1 LGHDT, CDR2 YNNKEL (reference sequence). V lost 1 base and J 4 bases, leaving 10 bases between the germline ends. The CDR3 protein is CASSQGKGSYGYTF. In nucleotides, the CDR3 is TGTGCCAGCAGCCAAGGTAAGGGGAGCTATGGCTACACCTTC.

By sample fraction, this clonotype is large. This chain connects TRBV3-1 to TRBJ2-1; D tentatively reads TRBD1 or TRBD2 (5 bases each). The CDR3 has 16 amino acids. The V gene lost 1 base and the J gene lost 6 bases, with 16 bases spanning the gap. Looked up from germline, CDR1 is LGHDT and CDR2 is YNNKEL (reference sequence). This CDR3 reads CASSQAHGGPTNEQFF. CDR3 in DNA: TGTGCCAGCAGCCAAGCCCATGGGGGACCAACCAATGAGCAGTTCTTC.

This clonotype was detected many times. This sequence joins TRBV10-2 and TRBJ1-5, with 11 nucleotides matching TRBD1. The CDR3 contains 15 residues. Germline V gene lookup returns CDR1 WSHSY and CDR2 SAAADI. Unmatched junction bases numbered 5, after V lost 4 bases and J lost 6 bases. Written as DNA, the CDR3 is TGCGCCAGCAGTGGGGGGACAGGGGGTTTTCAGCCCCAGCATTTT. Translating it yields CASSGGTGGFQPQHF.

This clonotype was recorded many times. This sequence joins TRBV20-1 and TRBJ2-1; possibly TRBD2 for D (5 bases). Germline V CDR1 and CDR2: DFQATT, SNEGSKA (reference sequence). Trimming left V 1 base short and J 6 bases short, with 16 bases between. This CDR3 has 15 amino acids. For the CDR3, the DNA is TGCAGTGCTAGAGGACGAGGGATCAAGGTCAATGAGCAGTTCTTC. Translation gives CSARGRGIKVNEQFF.